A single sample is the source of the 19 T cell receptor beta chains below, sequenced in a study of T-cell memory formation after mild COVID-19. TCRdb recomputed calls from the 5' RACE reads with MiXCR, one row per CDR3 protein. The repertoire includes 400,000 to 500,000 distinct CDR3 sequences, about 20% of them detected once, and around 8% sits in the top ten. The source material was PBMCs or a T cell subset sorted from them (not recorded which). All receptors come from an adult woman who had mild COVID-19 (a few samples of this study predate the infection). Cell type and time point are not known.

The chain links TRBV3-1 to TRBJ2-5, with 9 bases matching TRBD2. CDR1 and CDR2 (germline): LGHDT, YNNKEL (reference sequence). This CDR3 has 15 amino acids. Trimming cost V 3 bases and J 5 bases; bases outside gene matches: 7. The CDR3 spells CASSHTSGRIETQYF. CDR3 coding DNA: TGTGCCAGCAGCCATACCAGCGGGAGGATTGAGACCCAGTACTTC.

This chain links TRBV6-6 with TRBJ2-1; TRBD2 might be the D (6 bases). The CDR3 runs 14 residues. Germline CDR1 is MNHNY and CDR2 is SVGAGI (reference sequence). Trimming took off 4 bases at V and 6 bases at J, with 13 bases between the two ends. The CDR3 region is CASSWEDTRNEQFF. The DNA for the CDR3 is TGTGCCAGCAGTTGGGAGGACACCCGCAATGAGCAGTTCTTC.

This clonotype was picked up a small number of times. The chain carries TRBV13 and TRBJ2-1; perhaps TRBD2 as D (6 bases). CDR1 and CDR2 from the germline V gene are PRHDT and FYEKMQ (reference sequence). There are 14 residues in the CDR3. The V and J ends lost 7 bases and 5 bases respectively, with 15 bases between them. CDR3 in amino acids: CASTLGGGNNEQFF. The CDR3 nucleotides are TGTGCCAGCACCCTGGGGGGAGGAAACAATGAGCAGTTCTTC.

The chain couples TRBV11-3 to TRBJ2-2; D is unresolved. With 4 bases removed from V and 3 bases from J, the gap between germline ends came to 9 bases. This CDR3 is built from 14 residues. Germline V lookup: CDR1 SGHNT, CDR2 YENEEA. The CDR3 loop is CASSSRLYTGELFF. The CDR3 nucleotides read TGTGCCAGCAGCTCCAGACTCTACACCGGGGAGCTGTTTTTT.

The CDR3 reads CASSAGGLNTEAFF. DNA of the CDR3: TGTGCCAGCAGCGCAGGGGGCCTGAACACTGAAGCTTTCTTT. The gene calls are TRBV7-3 and TRBJ1-1, with 8 bases that match TRBD1. Germline V gene sequence: CDR1 SGHTA, CDR2 FQGTGA. This CDR3 region has 14 residues. With 5 bases clipped from V and 0 bases from J, the junction kept 2 bases outside the gene matches. The full variable domain, its missing parts supplied by reference TRBV7-3 and TRBJ1-1, is GAGVSQTPSNKVTEKGKYVELRCDPISGHTALYWYRQSLGQGPEFLIYFQGTGAADDSGLPNDRFFAVRPEGSVSTLKIQRTERGDSAVYLCASSAGGLNTEAFFGQGTRLTVV.

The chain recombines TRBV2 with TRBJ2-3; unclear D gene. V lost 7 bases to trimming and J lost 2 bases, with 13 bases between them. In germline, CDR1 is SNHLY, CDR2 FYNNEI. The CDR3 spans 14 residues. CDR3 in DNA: TGTGCCAGCAAGGAACTGATAAACACAGATACGCAGTATTTT. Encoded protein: CASKELINTDTQYF. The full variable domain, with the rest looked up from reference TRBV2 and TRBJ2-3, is EPEVTQTPSHQVTQMGQEVILRCVPISNHLYFYWYRQILGQKVEFLVSFYNNEISEKSEIFDDQFSVERPDGSNFTLKIRSTKLEDSAMYFCASKELINTDTQYFGPGTRLTVL.

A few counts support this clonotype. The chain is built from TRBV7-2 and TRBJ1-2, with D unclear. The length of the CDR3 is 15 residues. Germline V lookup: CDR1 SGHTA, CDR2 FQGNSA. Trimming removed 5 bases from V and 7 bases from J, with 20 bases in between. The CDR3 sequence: CASSPKHGQDIGYTF. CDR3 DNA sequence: TGTGCCAGCAGCCCCAAGCACGGGCAGGATATTGGCTACACCTTC. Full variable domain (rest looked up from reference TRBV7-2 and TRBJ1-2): GAGVSQSPSNKVTEKGKDVELRCDPISGHTALYWYRQSLGQGLEFLIYFQGNSAPDKSGLPSDRFSAERTGGSVSTLTIQRTQQEDSAVYLCASSPKHGQDIGYTFGSGTRLTVV.

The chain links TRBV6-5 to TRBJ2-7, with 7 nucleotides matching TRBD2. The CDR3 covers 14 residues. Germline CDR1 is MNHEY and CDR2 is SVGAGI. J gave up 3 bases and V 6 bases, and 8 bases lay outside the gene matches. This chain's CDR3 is CASRDRGEIYEQYF. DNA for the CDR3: TGTGCCAGCAGGGACCGGGGGGAGATCTACGAGCAGTACTTC.

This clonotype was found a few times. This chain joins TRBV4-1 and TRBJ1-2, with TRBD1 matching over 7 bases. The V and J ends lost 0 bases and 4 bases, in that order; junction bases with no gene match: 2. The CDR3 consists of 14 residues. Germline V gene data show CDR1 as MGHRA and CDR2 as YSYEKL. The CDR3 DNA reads TGCGCCAGCAGCCAAGAGACAGGGTTCTATGGCTACACCTTC. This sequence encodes CASSQETGFYGYTF.

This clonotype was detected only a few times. DNA of the CDR3: TGCAGTGCTAGAGATGGGGCAGGGATAGGCTACGAGCAGTACTTC. The encoded protein is CSARDGAGIGYEQYF. The chain combines TRBV20-1 with TRBJ2-7; possibly TRBD1 for D (5 bases). CDR3 length: 15 residues. Germline-derived CDR1 and CDR2 are DFQATT and SNEGSKA (reference sequence). Trimming shortened V by 0 bases and J by 3 bases, and 15 bases separated the two germline ends.

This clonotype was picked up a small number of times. This chain's CDR3 is CSVGQGYGYTF. The CDR3 DNA is TGCAGCGTTGGACAGGGTTATGGCTACACCTTC. The chain employs TRBV29-1 and TRBJ1-2, with 7 bases lining up with TRBD1. The ends lost 4 bases at V and 5 bases at J; junction bases unmatched: 1. CDR1 and CDR2 from the germline V gene are SQVTM and ANQGSEA. The CDR3 sequence is 11 residues long.

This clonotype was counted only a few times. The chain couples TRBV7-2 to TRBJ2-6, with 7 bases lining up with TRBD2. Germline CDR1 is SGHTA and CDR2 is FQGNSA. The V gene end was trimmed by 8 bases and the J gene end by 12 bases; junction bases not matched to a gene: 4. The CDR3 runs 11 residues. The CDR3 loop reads CASGTGGVLTF. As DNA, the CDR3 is TGTGCCAGCGGGACGGGAGGCGTCCTGACTTTC.

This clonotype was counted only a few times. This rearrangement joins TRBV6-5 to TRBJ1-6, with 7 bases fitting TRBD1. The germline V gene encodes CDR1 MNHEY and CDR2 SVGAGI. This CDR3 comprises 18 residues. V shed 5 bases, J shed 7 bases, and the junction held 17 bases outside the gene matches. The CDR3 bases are TGTGCCAGCAGTCCTCTAACTTTCCCGGGACAGAAGAATTCACCCCTCCACTTT. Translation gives CASSPLTFPGQKNSPLHF.

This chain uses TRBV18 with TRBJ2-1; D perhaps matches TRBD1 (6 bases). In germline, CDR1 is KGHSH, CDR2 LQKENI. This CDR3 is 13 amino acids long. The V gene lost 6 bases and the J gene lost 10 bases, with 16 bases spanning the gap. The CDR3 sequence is CASSQGPTGEQFF. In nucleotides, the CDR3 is TGTGCCAGCTCCCAGGGGCCAACGGGAGAGCAGTTCTTC.

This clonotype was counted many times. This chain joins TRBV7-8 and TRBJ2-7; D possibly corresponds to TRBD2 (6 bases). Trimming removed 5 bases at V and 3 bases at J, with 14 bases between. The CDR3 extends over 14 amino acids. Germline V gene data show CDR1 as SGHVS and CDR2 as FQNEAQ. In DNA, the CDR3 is TGTGCCAGCAGCGGAAGCGGGCGCCTCTACGAGCAGTACTTC. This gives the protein CASSGSGRLYEQYF.

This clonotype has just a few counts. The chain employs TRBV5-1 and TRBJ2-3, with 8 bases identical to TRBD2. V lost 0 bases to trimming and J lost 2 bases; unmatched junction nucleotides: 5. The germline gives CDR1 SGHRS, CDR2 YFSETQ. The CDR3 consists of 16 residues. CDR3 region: CASSLVSGAFTDTQYF. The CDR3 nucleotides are TGCGCCAGCAGCTTGGTTAGCGGGGCCTTCACAGATACGCAGTATTTT.

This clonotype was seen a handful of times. CDR3 sequence (DNA): TGTGCCAGCAATCACAGGGGGAACAGCAATCAGCCCCAGCATTTT. It encodes CASNHRGNSNQPQHF. J is TRBJ1-5 and V is TRBV6-2 or TRBV6-3, with 8 positions matching TRBD1. V lost 7 bases to trimming and J lost 1 base; unmatched junction nucleotides: 6. The CDR3 sequence is 15 residues long. The V gene's germline CDR1 is MNHEY and CDR2 SVGEGT.

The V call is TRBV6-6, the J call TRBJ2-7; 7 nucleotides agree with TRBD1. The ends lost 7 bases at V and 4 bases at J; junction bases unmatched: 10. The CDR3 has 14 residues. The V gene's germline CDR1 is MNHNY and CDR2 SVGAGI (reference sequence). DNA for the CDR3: TGTGCCAGCACGCCAACCGGACAGGCGTACGAGCAGTACTTC. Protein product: CASTPTGQAYEQYF.

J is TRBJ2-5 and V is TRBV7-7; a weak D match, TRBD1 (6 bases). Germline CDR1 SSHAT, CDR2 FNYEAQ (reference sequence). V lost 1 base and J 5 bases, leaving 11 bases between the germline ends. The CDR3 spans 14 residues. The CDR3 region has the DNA TGTGCCAGCAGCTTAGGAGGGGGTTGGGAGACCCAGTACTTC. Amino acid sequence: CASSLGGGWETQYF.